These 21 T cell receptor beta chains were all obtained from the same sample, sequenced in a study of beta chain features in type 1 diabetes. Study observations and caveats: Shortening of TCRB CDR3s, moderate but significant, appeared in all four CD4+ subsets of Type 1 diabetes patients.

Their antigens are not known. cDNA synthesis used the whole RNA isolate, giving expressed TCRB sequences. Only in-frame clones appear in the TCRdb table, and some are missing; sequencing was by immunoSEQ multiplex PCR. The table records about 260,000 clones, roughly 22% of them present only once. The specimen was naive CD4+ T cells from blood. These receptors originate from a woman aged 40 to 50 with type 1 diabetes.

The chain links TRBV10-3 to TRBJ1-2, with TRBD1 matching over 8 bases. Germline values: CDR1 ENHRY, CDR2 SYGVKD. The CDR3 contains 12 residues. The V gene end was trimmed by 10 bases and the J gene end by 6 bases; junction bases not matched to a gene: 7. CDR3 in DNA: TGTGCCACGACGACAGGGGTTGATGGCTACACCTTC. Translating it yields CATTTGVDGYTF.

This clone was picked up a small number of times. This chain uses TRBV15 with TRBJ1-5, with D hard to call. Per germline, CDR1 LNHNV and CDR2 YYDKDF (reference sequence). The CDR3 runs 15 residues. Trimming left V 0 bases short and J 0 bases short, with 6 bases between. The CDR3 DNA reads as TGTGCCACCAGCAGAGAGGGCCATAGCAATCAGCCCCAGCATTTT. Amino acid sequence: CATSREGHSNQPQHF.

The chain joins TRBV7-2 to TRBJ2-7; D might be TRBD2 (5 bases). This CDR3 contains 14 residues. Trimming shortened V by 5 bases and J by 2 bases, and 13 bases separated the two germline ends. From germline, CDR1 is SGHTA and CDR2 FQGNSA. The CDR3 DNA reads TGTGCCAGCAGCCCTCAGACGGGAACCTACGAGCAGTACTTC. This translates into CASSPQTGTYEQYF.

This clone was picked up a small number of times. This rearrangement joins TRBV7-9 to TRBJ2-7; D might be TRBD2 (6 bases). Trimming removed 1 base at V and 4 bases at J, with 14 bases between. CDR3 length: 15 amino acids. Per germline, CDR1 SEHNR and CDR2 FQNEAQ (reference sequence). CDR3: CASSLGSGRAYEQYF. The CDR3 DNA follows: TGTGCCAGCAGCTTAGGAAGCGGGCGGGCTTACGAGCAGTACTTC. The variable domain in full, with the rest retrieved from reference TRBV7-9 and TRBJ2-7, is DTGVSQNPRHKITKRGQNVTFRCDPISEHNRLYWYRQTLGQGPEFLTYFQNEAQLEKSRLLSDRFSAERPKGSFSTLEIQRTEQGDSAMYLCASSLGSGRAYEQYFGPGTRLTVT.

The V call is TRBV10-3, the J call TRBJ2-1; D possibly corresponds to TRBD1 (6 bases). The length of the CDR3 is 17 residues. The V end lost 1 base, the J end lost 0 bases, and 13 bases lay between the germline ends. CDR1 ENHRY and CDR2 SYGVKD come from the germline V gene. The CDR3 spells CAISEWGPVSSYNEQFF. CDR3 coding DNA: TGTGCCATCAGTGAGTGGGGGCCCGTAAGCTCCTACAATGAGCAGTTCTTC.

The V gene is TRBV5-4, the J gene TRBJ2-7; 7 bases map to TRBD1. Germline V gene lookup returns CDR1 SGHNT and CDR2 YYREEE (reference sequence). V gave up 3 bases and J gave up 7 bases; unmatched junction bases: 10. This CDR3 region has 14 residues. CDR3 amino acids: CASSSQTGPGEQYF. CDR3 bases: TGTGCCAGCAGCTCCCAGACAGGGCCGGGAGAGCAGTACTTC. Full variable domain (rest looked up from reference TRBV5-4 and TRBJ2-7): ETGVTQSPTHLIKTRGQQVTLRCSSQSGHNTVSWYQQALGQGPQFIFQYYREEENGRGNFPPRFSGLQFPNYSSELNVNALELDDSALYLCASSSQTGPGEQYFGPGTRLTVT.

In this sample, this clone turned up once. This chain links TRBV4-1 with TRBJ1-5, with D perhaps TRBD1 (5 bases). Trimming shortened V by 6 bases and J by 5 bases, and 14 bases separated the two germline ends. This CDR3 region has 14 residues. Germline values: CDR1 MGHRA, CDR2 YSYEKL. CDR3 residues: CASSYDSGDQPQHF. The CDR3 DNA reads as TGCGCCAGCAGTTATGACTCGGGGGATCAGCCCCAGCATTTT.

This clone was picked up a small number of times. The CDR3 loop is CASSEQGGPEAFF. CDR3 coding DNA: TGTGCCAGCAGCGAGCAGGGGGGACCTGAAGCTTTCTTT. The chain carries TRBV5-4 and TRBJ1-1; 7 bases fit TRBD1. Germline CDR1 SGHNT, CDR2 YYREEE (reference sequence). The CDR3 runs to 13 residues. J gave up 6 bases and V 4 bases, and 6 bases lay outside the gene matches.

In the case of this clone: The same CDR3 is also encoded by other DNA sequences in this sample. The V and J genes are TRBV7-2 and TRBJ2-7; D gene uncertain. The CDR3 is 11 residues long. V gave up 5 bases and J gave up 2 bases, with 4 bases separating them. Germline V gene data show CDR1 as SGHTA and CDR2 as FQGNSA. CDR3 sequence reads: CASSLTYEQYF. The CDR3 bases are TGTGCCAGCAGCCTAACCTACGAGCAGTACTTC.

This clone was observed a few times. V is TRBV30 and J is TRBJ2-7; D is possibly TRBD2 (5 bases). Germline-derived CDR1 and CDR2 are GTSNPN and SVGIG (reference sequence). This CDR3 is built from 11 residues. V lost 5 bases to trimming and J lost 3 bases, with 8 bases between them. The CDR3 here is CAWAGVYEQYF. CDR3 DNA sequence: TGTGCCTGGGCCGGGGTCTACGAGCAGTACTTC.

The J gene is TRBJ1-2, the V gene TRBV28; D remains unclear. CDR1 is MDHEN and CDR2 is SYDVKM in the germline V gene. Trimming removed 5 bases at V and 7 bases at J, with 8 bases between. The CDR3 spans 11 residues. The CDR3 region is CASSQKRGYTF. CDR3 in DNA: TGTGCCAGCAGTCAAAAGCGTGGCTACACCTTC.

The V call is TRBV10-3, the J call TRBJ2-1, with TRBD2 matching 11 bases. Germline assignment: CDR1 ENHRY and CDR2 SYGVKD. J was trimmed by 5 bases and V by 5 bases; bases with no gene match: 14. This CDR3 has 18 amino acids. This CDR3 reads CAISFTPGGLAGHNEQFF. CDR3 nucleotides: TGTGCCATCAGTTTCACTCCGGGTGGACTAGCGGGCCACAATGAGCAGTTCTTC.

The chain recombines TRBV25-1 with TRBJ2-5; 10 bases align to TRBD1. The CDR3 loop spans 14 amino acids. Per germline, CDR1 MGHDK and CDR2 SYGVNS. The V segment lost 6 bases and the J segment 5 bases; nucleotides outside the gene matches: 6. In nucleotides, the CDR3 is TGTGCCAGCAGGAGACAGGGGGCGAGGGAGACCCAGTACTTC. This codes for CASRRQGARETQYF.

This clone was counted between two and nine times. J is TRBJ1-1 and V is TRBV11-2; 7 bases line up with TRBD1. V dropped 2 bases and J dropped 6; count of bases not matched to a gene: 6. Germline lookup yields CDR1 SGHAT and CDR2 FQNNGV. The CDR3 is made up of 14 amino acids. The chain's CDR3 is CASSLRGTDPEAFF. For the CDR3, the DNA is TGTGCCAGCAGCTTACGAGGGACAGACCCTGAAGCTTTCTTT.

The chain employs TRBV29-1 and TRBJ1-5; 10 bases fit TRBD1. Germline CDR1 SQVTM, CDR2 ANQGSEA. The CDR3 sequence is 15 residues long. V was clipped by 6 bases and J by 6 bases; unmatched bases: 11. The CDR3 sequence is CSVVTGTGVIQPQHF. The CDR3 DNA sequence: TGCAGCGTCGTAACCGGGACAGGGGTCATTCAGCCCCAGCATTTT.

This chain connects TRBV7-9 to TRBJ1-1, with no clear D. CDR1 and CDR2 from the germline V gene are SEHNR and FQNEAQ (reference sequence). CDR3 length: 13 amino acids. Trimming cost V 1 base and J 8 bases, with 11 bases left between them. The CDR3 region has the DNA TGTGCCAGCAGCTTAGAGGAGCCGGAGGAAGCTTTCTTT. Its translation is CASSLEEPEEAFF.

The gene calls are TRBV4-2 and TRBJ1-5; the D is unclear. V lost 0 bases and J lost 5, with 8 bases in between. Germline V gene data show CDR1 as LGHNA and CDR2 as YNFKEQ. The CDR3 runs 14 residues. The chain's CDR3 is CASSQELGDQPQHF. The CDR3 nucleotides are TGTGCCAGCAGCCAAGAGTTGGGCGATCAGCCCCAGCATTTT.

This clone was picked up a small number of times. The rearrangement uses TRBV9 and TRBJ2-2, with a possible D match to TRBD1 (6 bases). V lost 6 bases to trimming and J lost 6 bases, with 15 bases between them. This CDR3 has 14 amino acids. Germline V gene lookup returns CDR1 SGDLS and CDR2 YYNGEE. The CDR3 reads CASKAGVDPGELFF. The CDR3 DNA is TGTGCCAGCAAGGCAGGGGTCGATCCCGGGGAGCTGTTTTTT.

CDR3 sequence: CSVQGIFYEQYF. For the CDR3, the DNA is TGCAGCGTCCAGGGGATATTTTACGAGCAGTACTTC. V usage is TRBV29-1 and J usage is TRBJ2-7; a weak D match, TRBD1 (6 bases). The germline V gene encodes CDR1 SQVTM and CDR2 ANQGSEA. The V and J ends lost 6 bases and 4 bases respectively, with 13 bases between them. CDR3 length: 12 amino acids.

This clone showed up just a few times. The chain combines TRBV6-1 with TRBJ1-1; the match to TRBD1 covers 9 bases. Germline V CDR1 and CDR2: MNHNS, SASEGT. The CDR3 is 13 residues long. The junction had 8 bases not matched to a gene; V was cut back by 10 bases and J by 5 bases. As DNA, the CDR3 is TGTGCCATCCTGGGACAGGGAGAAACTGAAGCTTTCTTT. This codes for CAILGQGETEAFF.

This rearrangement joins TRBV18 to TRBJ1-4; 7 nucleotides agree with TRBD1. The CDR3 runs 15 residues. In germline, CDR1 is KGHSH, CDR2 LQKENI. V trimming: 3 bases; J trimming: 2 bases; junction bases outside the gene matches: 3. CDR3 loop: CASSPSGQTNEKLFF. The CDR3 DNA sequence: TGTGCCAGCTCACCTTCGGGACAGACTAATGAAAAACTGTTTTTT.